In this sample, the clone carrying this T cell receptor beta chain turned up a few times. Its antigen is undetermined. V gave up 6 bases and J gave up 1 base, with 16 bases separating them. Germline values: CDR1 DFQATT, CDR2 SNEGSKA (reference sequence). This CDR3 is 14 amino acids long. This sample is part of a study of vaccination and CD4 T cells after COVID-19. Whole-study results and caveats: Post-vaccination, and not before, a median roughly 86% of reactive clones appeared in convalescent patients.

CD4+ T cells that had been cultured provided DNA sequenced with the Oncomine TCR Beta short-read assay. Using the QIAamp micro DNA kit, genomic DNA was extracted from the CD4+ T cells that had been cultured. TCRdb fed the PCR reads into MiXCR, producing one record per CDR3 protein. The table lists 15,000 to 17,000 distinct CDR3 sequences, more than 70% of them singletons. The treatment was: roughly 10-day PBMC culture with coronavirus spike peptide pools or control peptides (ViraFEST assay). The clonotype comes from a human donor who had recovered from COVID-19. V usage is TRBV20-1 and J usage is TRBJ2-7; tentative D call: TRBD2 (5 bases). The sample consisted of CD4+ T cells from blood, cultured in vitro. The chain's CDR3 is CSAGQSGLSYEQYF. In DNA, the CDR3 is TGCAGTGCGGGCCAGAGCGGTCTTTCCTACGAGCAGTACTTC.